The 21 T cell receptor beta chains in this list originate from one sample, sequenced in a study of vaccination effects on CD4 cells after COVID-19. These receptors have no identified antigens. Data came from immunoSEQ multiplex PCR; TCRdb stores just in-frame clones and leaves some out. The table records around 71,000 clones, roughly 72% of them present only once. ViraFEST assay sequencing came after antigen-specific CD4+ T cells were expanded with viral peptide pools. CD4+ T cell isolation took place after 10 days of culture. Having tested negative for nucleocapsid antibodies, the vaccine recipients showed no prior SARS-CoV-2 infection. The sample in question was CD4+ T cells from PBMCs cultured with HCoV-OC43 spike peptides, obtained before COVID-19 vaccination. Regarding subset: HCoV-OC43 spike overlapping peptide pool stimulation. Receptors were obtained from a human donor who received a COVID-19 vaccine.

Here the CDR3 reads CASNLPGTEAFF. The CDR3 nucleotides are TGTGCCAGCAACCTTCCAGGCACTGAAGCTTTCTTT. This chain uses TRBV6-1 with TRBJ1-1, with D hard to call. This CDR3 has 12 residues. Germline loops: CDR1 MNHNS, CDR2 SASEGT. V was clipped by 7 bases and J by 4 bases, with 10 bases between them.

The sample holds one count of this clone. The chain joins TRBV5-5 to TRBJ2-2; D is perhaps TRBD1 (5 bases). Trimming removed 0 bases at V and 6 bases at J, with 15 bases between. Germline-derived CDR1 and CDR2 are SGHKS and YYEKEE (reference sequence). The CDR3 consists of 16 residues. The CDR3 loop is CASSLVRPGLPGELFF. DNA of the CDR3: TGTGCCAGCAGCTTGGTAAGGCCAGGGCTTCCCGGGGAGCTGTTTTTT.

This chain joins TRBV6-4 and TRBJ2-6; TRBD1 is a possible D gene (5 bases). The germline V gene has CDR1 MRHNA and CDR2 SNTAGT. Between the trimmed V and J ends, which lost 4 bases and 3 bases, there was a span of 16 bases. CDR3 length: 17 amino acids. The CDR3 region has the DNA TGTGCCAGCAGTGCTCAGGGTGTTAGGAGTGGGGCCAACGTCCTGACTTTC. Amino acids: CASSAQGVRSGANVLTF.

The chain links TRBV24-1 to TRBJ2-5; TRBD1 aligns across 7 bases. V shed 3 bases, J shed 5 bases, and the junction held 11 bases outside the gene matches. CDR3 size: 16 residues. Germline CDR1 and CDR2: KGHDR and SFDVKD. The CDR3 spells CATSDRHQQGSETQYF. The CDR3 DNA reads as TGTGCCACCAGTGATCGTCACCAACAGGGGTCGGAGACCCAGTACTTC.

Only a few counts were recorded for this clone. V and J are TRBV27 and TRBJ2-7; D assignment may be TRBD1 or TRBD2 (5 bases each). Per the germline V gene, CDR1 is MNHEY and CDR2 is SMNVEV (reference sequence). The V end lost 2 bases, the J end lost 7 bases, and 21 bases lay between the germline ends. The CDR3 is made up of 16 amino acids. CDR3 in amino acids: CASSLVRVMGTGEQYV. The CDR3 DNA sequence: TGTGCCAGCAGTTTAGTTCGGGTGATGGGGACGGGTGAGCAGTACGTC.

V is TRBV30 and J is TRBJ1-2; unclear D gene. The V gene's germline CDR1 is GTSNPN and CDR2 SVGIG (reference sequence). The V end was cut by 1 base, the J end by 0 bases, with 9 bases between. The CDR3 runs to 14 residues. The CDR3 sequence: CAWSDSLSNYGYTF. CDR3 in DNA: TGTGCCTGGAGTGACTCGCTATCTAACTATGGCTACACCTTC. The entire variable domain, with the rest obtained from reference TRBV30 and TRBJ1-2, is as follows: SQTIHQWPATLVQPVGSPLSLECTVEGTSNPNLYWYRQAAGRGLQLLFYSVGIGQISSEVPQNLSASRPQDRQFILSSKKLLLSDSGFYLCAWSDSLSNYGYTFGSGTRLTVV.

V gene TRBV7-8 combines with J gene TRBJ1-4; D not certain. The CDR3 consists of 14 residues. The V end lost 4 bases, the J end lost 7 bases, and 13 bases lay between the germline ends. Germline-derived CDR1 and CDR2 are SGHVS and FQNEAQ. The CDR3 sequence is CASSSPERGEKLFF. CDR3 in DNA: TGTGCCAGCAGCTCACCGGAAAGAGGTGAAAAACTGTTTTTT.

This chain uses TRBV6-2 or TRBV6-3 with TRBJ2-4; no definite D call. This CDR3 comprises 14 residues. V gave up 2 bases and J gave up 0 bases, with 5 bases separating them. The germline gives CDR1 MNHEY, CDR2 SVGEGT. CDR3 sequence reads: CASSYREAKNIQYF. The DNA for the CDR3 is TGTGCCAGCAGTTACAGGGAAGCCAAAAACATTCAGTACTTC.

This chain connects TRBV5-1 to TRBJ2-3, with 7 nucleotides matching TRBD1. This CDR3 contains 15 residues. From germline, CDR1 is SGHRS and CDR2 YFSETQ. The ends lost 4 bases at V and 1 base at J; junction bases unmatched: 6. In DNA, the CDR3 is TGCGCCAGCAGCGATGTCACAGGGGGCACAGATACGCAGTATTTT. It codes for CASSDVTGGTDTQYF. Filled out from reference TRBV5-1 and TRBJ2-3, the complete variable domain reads KAGVTQTPRYLIKTRGQQVTLSCSPISGHRSVSWYQQTPGQGLQFLFEYFSETQRNKGNFPGRFSGRQFSNSRSEMNVSTLELGDSALYLCASSDVTGGTDTQYFGPGTRLTVL.

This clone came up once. Here the CDR3 reads CASGSYRGHWKGTQYF. CDR3 sequence (DNA): TGTGCTAGTGGTTCTTACAGGGGGCACTGGAAGGGGACCCAGTACTTC. The chain joins TRBV12-5 to TRBJ2-5; 9 positions agree with TRBD1. Looked up from germline, CDR1 is LGHNT and CDR2 is FRNRAP. V dropped 4 bases and J dropped 7; count of bases not matched to a gene: 13. This CDR3 is 16 amino acids long.

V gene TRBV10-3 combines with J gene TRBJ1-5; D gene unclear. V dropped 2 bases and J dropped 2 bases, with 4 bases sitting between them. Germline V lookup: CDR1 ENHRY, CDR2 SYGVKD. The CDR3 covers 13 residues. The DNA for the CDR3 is TGTGCCATCAGTGAGGTCGGCAATCAGCCCCAGCATTTT. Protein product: CAISEVGNQPQHF.

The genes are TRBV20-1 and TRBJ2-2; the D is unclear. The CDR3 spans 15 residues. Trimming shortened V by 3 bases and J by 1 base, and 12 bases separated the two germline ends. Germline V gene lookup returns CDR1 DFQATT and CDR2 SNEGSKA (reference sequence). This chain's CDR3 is CSASMTSLNTGELFF. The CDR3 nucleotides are TGCAGTGCTAGTATGACTTCTCTGAACACCGGGGAGCTGTTTTTT.

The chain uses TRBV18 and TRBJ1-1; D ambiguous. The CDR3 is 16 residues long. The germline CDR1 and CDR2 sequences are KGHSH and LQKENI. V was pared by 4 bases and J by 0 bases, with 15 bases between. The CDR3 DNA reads TGTGCCAGCTCACACGGCAGAAGCTTTATGAACACTGAAGCTTTCTTT. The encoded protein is CASSHGRSFMNTEAFF.

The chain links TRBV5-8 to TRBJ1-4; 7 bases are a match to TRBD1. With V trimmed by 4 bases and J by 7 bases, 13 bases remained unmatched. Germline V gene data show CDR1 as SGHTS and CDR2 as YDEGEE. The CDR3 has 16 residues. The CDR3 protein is CASSLGTRQGSEKLFF. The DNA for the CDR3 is TGTGCCAGCAGCCTTGGAACGAGACAGGGCTCTGAAAAACTGTTTTTT.

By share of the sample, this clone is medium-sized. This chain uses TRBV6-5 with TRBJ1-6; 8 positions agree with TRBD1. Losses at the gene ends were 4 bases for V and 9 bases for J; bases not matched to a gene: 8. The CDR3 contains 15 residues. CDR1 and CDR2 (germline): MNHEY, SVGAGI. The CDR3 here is CASSSVGTGFSPLHF. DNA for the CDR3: TGTGCCAGCAGTTCCGTCGGGACAGGCTTTTCACCCCTCCACTTT.

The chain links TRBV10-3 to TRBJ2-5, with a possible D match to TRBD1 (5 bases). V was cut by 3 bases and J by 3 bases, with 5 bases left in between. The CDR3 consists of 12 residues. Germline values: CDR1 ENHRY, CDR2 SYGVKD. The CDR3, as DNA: TGTGCCATCAGTGACAGGGAAGAGACCCAGTACTTC. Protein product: CAISDREETQYF.

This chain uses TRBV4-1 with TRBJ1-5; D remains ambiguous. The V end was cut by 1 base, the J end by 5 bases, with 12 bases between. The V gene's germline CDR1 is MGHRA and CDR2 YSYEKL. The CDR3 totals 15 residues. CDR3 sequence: CASSQAGQADQPQHF. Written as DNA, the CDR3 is TGCGCCAGCAGCCAAGCCGGGCAGGCGGATCAGCCCCAGCATTTT.

Written as DNA, the CDR3 is TGTGCCAGCTCACAATCGGACAGGGGCGGTGGCTACACCTTC. Encoded protein: CASSQSDRGGGYTF. The chain joins TRBV18 to TRBJ1-2, with 9 bases lining up with TRBD1. V gave up 4 bases and J gave up 7 bases; unmatched junction bases: 7. The CDR3 loop spans 14 amino acids. From germline, CDR1 is KGHSH and CDR2 LQKENI.

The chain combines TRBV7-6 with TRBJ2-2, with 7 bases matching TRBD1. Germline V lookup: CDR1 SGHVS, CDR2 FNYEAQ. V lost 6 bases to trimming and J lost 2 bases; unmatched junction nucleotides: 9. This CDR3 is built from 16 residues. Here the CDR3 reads CASRPTGAQNTGELFF. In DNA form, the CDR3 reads TGTGCCAGCAGACCAACAGGGGCGCAAAACACCGGGGAGCTGTTTTTT.

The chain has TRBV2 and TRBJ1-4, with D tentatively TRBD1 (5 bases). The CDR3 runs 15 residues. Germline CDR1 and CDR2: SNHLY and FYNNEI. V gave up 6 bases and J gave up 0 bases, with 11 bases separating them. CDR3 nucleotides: TGTGCCAGCAGAGCTCTAGGGGCAACTAATGAAAAACTGTTTTTT. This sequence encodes CASRALGATNEKLFF.

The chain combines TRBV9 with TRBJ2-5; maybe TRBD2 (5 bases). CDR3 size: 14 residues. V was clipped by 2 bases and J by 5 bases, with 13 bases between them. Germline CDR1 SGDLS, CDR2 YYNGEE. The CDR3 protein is CASSVGLAGETQYF. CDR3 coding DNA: TGTGCCAGCAGCGTTGGGCTAGCTGGGGAGACCCAGTACTTC.